The present T cell receptor beta chain was sequenced within a study of blood T cell repertoires in COVID-19. Overall study context: The United States, Italy and Spain were the sources of the acute and convalescent COVID-19 samples. PBMCs, B-cell-depleted T cells, or T cells provided the cDNA or gDNA that made up the material.

Authors' data handling: The assay estimated nucleated cells by amplifying reference gene primers. The assay was immunoSEQ multiplex PCR, and TCRdb's table has in-frame clones only and misses some. V, J and clone size were drawn from that table, and D and trimming were deduced from the DNA. The sample shows 75,000 to 80,000 clones, about nine tenths of them seen only once. CDR3 size: 14 residues. Germline CDR1 reads SGHRS; CDR2 reads YFSETQ. The V and J ends lost 4 bases and 3 bases, in that order; junction bases with no gene match: 5. This chain uses TRBV5-1 with TRBJ2-7, with 9 bases fitting TRBD1. This TCR derives from a human donor in a cohort sampled during active COVID-19. The sequencing input was peripheral blood. Here the CDR3 reads CASSTGTGSYEQYF. The CDR3 coding sequence is TGCGCCAGCAGCACCGGGACAGGGAGCTACGAGCAGTACTTC.